Shown below are 6 T cell receptor beta chains from a single sample sequenced in a study of T cell responses to AZD1222 COVID-19 vaccine. Repertoires were generated with immunoSEQ multiplex PCR, while TCRdb's copy carries only in-frame clones and drops some. This table holds about 140,000 clones, 70% to 90% found once. The sample here was peripheral blood, taken 28 days after the second AZD1222 dose. The receptors were gathered from an adult who received the AZD1222 COVID-19 vaccine.

The chain is built from TRBV5-1 and TRBJ1-1; TRBD1 agrees at 7 bases. V trimming: 0 bases; J trimming: 4 bases; junction bases outside the gene matches: 9. The CDR3 extends over 16 amino acids. Germline assignment: CDR1 SGHRS and CDR2 YFSETQ. The CDR3 DNA follows: TGCGCCAGCAGCTTGGTAAAGAGGCAGGGGGGCACTGAAGCTTTCTTT. The encoded protein is CASSLVKRQGGTEAFF.

The V call is TRBV27, the J call TRBJ2-3; 12 nucleotides match TRBD2. This CDR3 has 15 amino acids. The J segment lost 4 bases and the V segment lost 6 bases, leaving 5 bases of the junction unmatched. Germline V gene data show CDR1 as MNHEY and CDR2 as SMNVEV (reference sequence). The DNA for the CDR3 is TGTGCCAGCAGCACGACTAGCGGGAGTGCAGATACGCAGTATTTT. This encodes CASSTTSGSADTQYF.

V and J are TRBV5-3 and TRBJ2-7; 7 nucleotides match TRBD2. TRBV5-3 is classed as an ORF, of uncertain function. Losses at the gene ends were 3 bases for V and 1 base for J; bases not matched to a gene: 10. The CDR3 has 16 amino acids. The CDR3 DNA reads as TGTGCCAGAAGCTCGAAGCGGGACCCAAGGTCCTACGAGCAGTACTTC. It encodes CARSSKRDPRSYEQYF.

This clone was recorded once. CDR3 protein: CSVGGSSYEQYF. In DNA form, the CDR3 reads TGCAGCGTTGGGGGGTCCTCCTACGAGCAGTACTTC. The chain has TRBV29-1 and TRBJ2-7; D possibly matches TRBD1 or TRBD2 (5 bases each). Trimming removed 4 bases at V and 0 bases at J, with 7 bases between. Germline-derived CDR1 and CDR2 are SQVTM and ANQGSEA. The CDR3 consists of 12 residues.

V and J are TRBV28 and TRBJ1-2, with TRBD1 as a possible D gene (5 bases). There are 13 residues in the CDR3. Germline V gene sequence: CDR1 MDHEN, CDR2 SYDVKM. The V gene lost 5 bases and the J gene lost 8 bases, with 15 bases spanning the gap. CDR3 sequence reads: CASSDSRFRGYTF. The CDR3 bases are TGTGCCAGCAGTGACAGTCGGTTTCGGGGCTACACCTTC.

V gene TRBV7-2 combines with J gene TRBJ1-1; no reliable D call. Germline V gives CDR1 SGHTA, CDR2 FQGNSA. The CDR3 has 15 amino acids. The V gene lost 2 bases and the J gene lost 4 bases, with 14 bases spanning the gap. The DNA for the CDR3 is TGTGCCAGCAGCTTAATGGAGGGCTGGGCCACTGAAGCTTTCTTT. This encodes CASSLMEGWATEAFF.